This T cell receptor beta chain comes out of a study of CD8 T cells in ankylosing spondylitis. Study observations and caveats: Reported data indicate significant enrichment of disease-linked clones within matched ankylosing spondylitis synovial fluid. Blood from ankylosing spondylitis patients appeared to carry a characteristic roughly 8-variant TCR beta motif.

Germline assignment: CDR1 SGHDT and CDR2 YYEEEE. Trimming removed 1 base at V and 10 bases at J, with 14 bases between. This CDR3 region has 13 residues. 5'-RACE, quantitative and with molecular barcodes, yielded the TCR beta libraries. TCRdb redid the calling of the 5' RACE reads with MiXCR, one entry per CDR3 protein. The data show 150,000 to 200,000 distinct CDR3 sequences, roughly 31% seen once. This clonotype was seen a few times. The antigen is not known. Sequencing was carried out using synovial fluid, either unsorted or a sorted T cell fraction (not recorded which). The TCR originated in a male donor with ankylosing spondylitis. V usage is TRBV5-6 and J usage is TRBJ1-1; the D is unclear. CDR3 protein: CASSLRQGGRAFF. Here the CDR3 DNA reads TGTGCCAGCAGCTTGAGACAAGGCGGGCGAGCTTTCTTT.